The rows below give T cell receptor beta chains drawn from one sample of a study of molecular identifiers for immune sequencing clone quantification. TCRdb passed the PCR reads through MiXCR, listing each CDR3 protein once. Of tens of thousands of distinct CDR3 sequences in the sample, more than 35% were seen once. Sequenced material: naive CD8+ T cells from blood, with Jurkat cell RNA spiked in. These receptors were obtained from a human donor in good health. Some libraries in this study had Jurkat cell RNA spiked in. Each CDR3 is given with its conserved first and last residue. The order of the fields is V gene, D gene, J gene, clone size, CDR3 protein, CDR3 DNA. A D gene is named only where the DNA matches it firmly. Size values are once, few and many counts, or a class for expanded clones, and some rows have none.

TRBV7-8	TRBD1	TRBJ2-2	.	CAGEGQGVHGELFF	TGTGCCGGAGAGGGTCAGGGGGTCCACGGGGAGCTGTTTTTT
TRBV13	.	TRBJ2-1	.	CASSLGGLAYNEQFF	TGTGCCAGCAGCTTAGGTGGGCTAGCCTACAATGAGCAGTTCTTC
TRBV7-9	.	TRBJ2-2	.	CASPPGRENTGELFF	TGTGCCAGCCCTCCGGGGCGGGAGAACACCGGGGAGCTGTTTTTT
TRBV5-8	TRBD1	TRBJ1-1	.	CASSLPTGGRTEAFF	TGTGCCAGCAGCTTGCCTACAGGGGGCAGGACTGAAGCTTTCTTT
TRBV6-2/TRBV6-3	TRBD2	TRBJ2-1	once	CASKPTSGSNNEQFF	TGTGCCAGCAAACCCACTAGCGGGAGCAACAATGAGCAGTTCTTC
TRBV2	.	TRBJ1-5	many	CASSDWAVSNQPQHF	TGTGCCAGCAGTGATTGGGCAGTTAGCAATCAGCCCCAGCATTTT
TRBV28	.	TRBJ2-3	.	CASSLSPTDTQYF	TGTGCCAGCAGTTTGAGTCCCACAGATACGCAGTATTTT
TRBV27	.	TRBJ2-5	few	CASSPTPVLGYQETQYF	TGTGCCAGCAGTCCAACCCCCGTATTGGGGTACCAAGAGACCCAGTACTTC
TRBV7-9	TRBD1	TRBJ2-3	.	CASSHGTRQGAGDTQYF	TGTGCCAGCAGCCACGGGACTAGACAGGGGGCCGGAGATACGCAGTATTTT
TRBV4-1	.	TRBJ2-1	.	CASCQEETIYNEQFF	TGCGCCAGCTGCCAAGAGGAAACGATCTACAATGAGCAGTTCTTC
TRBV28	.	TRBJ2-5	.	CASNPLAPMGTQYF	TGTGCCAGCAACCCCCTCGCCCCAATGGGGACCCAGTACTTC
TRBV6-5	.	TRBJ2-7	.	CVSSLTQIGPYEQYF	TGTGTCAGCAGCCTTACCCAAATCGGGCCCTACGAGCAGTACTTC
TRBV28	TRBD2	TRBJ2-7	.	CASNFGTRGGYEQYF	TGTGCCAGCAACTTCGGCACCCGGGGGGGCTACGAGCAGTACTTC
TRBV12-3/TRBV12-4	.	TRBJ2-4	many	CASSEATKNIQYF	TGTGCCAGCAGTGAGGCGACCAAAAACATTCAGTACTTC
TRBV12-3/TRBV12-4	TRBD2	TRBJ2-3	.	CSSSLRVRSGRGSTDTQYF	TGTTCCAGCAGTTTAAGGGTTCGAAGCGGGAGGGGTAGCACAGATACGCAGTATTTT
TRBV28	TRBD2	TRBJ2-7	few	CASSFLAGVSSYEQYF	TGTGCCAGCAGTTTCCTAGCGGGAGTGAGCTCCTACGAGCAGTACTTC
TRBV24-1	.	TRBJ2-1	many	CATSDLEGLSEQFF	TGTGCCACCAGTGATTTGGAGGGGTTGAGTGAGCAGTTCTTC
TRBV29-1	TRBD2	TRBJ2-1	few	CSVPSGNEQFF	TGCAGCGTCCCTAGCGGCAATGAGCAGTTCTTC
TRBV24-1	TRBD1	TRBJ1-1	few	CATKRDRGTEAFF	TGTGCCACCAAGAGGGACAGGGGCACTGAAGCTTTCTTT
TRBV11-2	.	TRBJ2-5	few	CASGTQETQYF	TGTGCCAGCGGGACGCAAGAGACCCAGTACTTC
TRBV5-6	.	TRBJ2-1	few	CASSLAPLPMVDGEQFF	TGTGCCAGCAGCTTGGCCCCCCTCCCCATGGTCGACGGTGAGCAGTTCTTC
TRBV28	.	TRBJ2-3	many	CASSALIADSSTDTQYF	TGTGCCAGCAGTGCCTTAATAGCGGACTCTAGCACAGATACGCAGTATTTT
TRBV6-5	TRBD2	TRBJ2-1	.	CASRPPTSLNNEQFF	TGTGCCAGCAGGCCTCCGACTAGCTTGAACAATGAGCAGTTCTTC
TRBV19	.	TRBJ2-7	.	CASSNAGPGYEQYF	TGTGCCAGTAGCAACGCGGGACCAGGATACGAGCAGTACTTC
TRBV6-5	.	TRBJ2-7	once	CASSLTQIGPYEQYF	TGTGCCAGCAGCCTTACCCAAATCGGGCCCTACGAGCAGTACTTC
TRBV6-5	TRBD1	TRBJ2-2	many	CASSYSRQGFPRRAGELFF	TGTGCCAGCAGTTACTCGAGACAGGGGTTCCCCCGCCGCGCCGGGGAGCTGTTTTTT
TRBV28	TRBD2	TRBJ2-5	.	CASSLRRAGREEAQYF	TGTGCCAGCAGTTTACGTCGAGCGGGGAGAGAAGAGGCCCAGTACTTC
TRBV7-6	.	TRBJ2-7	few	CASSLGGSGGEQYF	TGTGCCAGCAGCTTGGGAGGTAGCGGAGGAGAGCAGTACTTC
TRBV5-4	.	TRBJ2-3	.	CASSEGTGTDTQYF	TGTGCCAGCAGCGAAGGGACTGGCACAGATACGCAGTATTTT
TRBV20-1	TRBD2	TRBJ2-3	few	CSASELAAISTDTQYF	TGCAGTGCTAGTGAACTAGCGGCGATTAGCACAGATACGCAGTATTTT
TRBV7-8	.	TRBJ2-7	few	CASSLEVQGRYEQYF	TGTGCCAGCAGCTTAGAGGTGCAGGGGCGCTACGAGCAGTACTTC
TRBV19	TRBD2	TRBJ2-3	few	CASSTTSGSGDTQYF	TGTGCCAGTAGCACAACTAGCGGGAGCGGAGATACGCAGTATTTT
TRBV2	.	TRBJ1-2	few	CASSEGNRALAHYGYTF	TGTGCCAGCAGTGAAGGGAACCGGGCACTCGCCCACTATGGCTACACCTTC
TRBV10-3	.	TRBJ2-7	.	CAISEGGDRSYEQYF	TGTGCCATCAGTGAGGGGGGGGACAGATCCTACGAGCAGTACTTC
TRBV14	TRBD2	TRBJ2-7	many	CASSPGGNEQYF	TGTGCCAGCAGCCCGGGGGGTAACGAGCAGTACTTC
TRBV20-1	TRBD2	TRBJ2-1	.	CSARDLGTSSYNEQFF	TGCAGTGCTAGAGATCTGGGGACTAGCTCCTACAATGAGCAGTTCTTC
TRBV9	TRBD2	TRBJ2-3	.	CASSPVTSGRTDTQYF	TGTGCCAGCAGCCCCGTTACTAGCGGGAGGACAGATACGCAGTATTTT
TRBV5-6	.	TRBJ1-2	medium-sized	CASIPGLLNYGYTF	TGTGCCAGCATCCCCGGACTTCTAAACTATGGCTACACCTTC
TRBV9	.	TRBJ2-5	once	CASSVSGVGEPQYF	TGTGCCAGCAGCGTAAGCGGAGTGGGGGAGCCCCAGTACTTC
TRBV28	.	TRBJ2-7	many	CASRSSETDYYEQYF	TGTGCCAGCAGATCGAGCGAGACCGACTACTACGAGCAGTACTTC
TRBV4-2	TRBD2	TRBJ2-7	.	CASSQDRGGREQYF	TGTGCCAGCAGCCAAGATCGCGGGGGGCGGGAGCAGTACTTC
TRBV7-9	TRBD1	TRBJ1-1	.	CASGDSNTEAFF	TGTGCCAGCGGGGACAGCAACACTGAAGCTTTCTTT
TRBV7-9	.	TRBJ2-7	.	CASSLARIGPSYEQYF	TGTGCCAGCAGCTTAGCCCGGATAGGGCCCTCCTACGAGCAGTACTTC
TRBV28	TRBD2	TRBJ2-2	few	CASSFPSTSVNTGELFF	TGTGCCAGCAGTTTCCCCTCGACTAGCGTGAACACCGGGGAGCTGTTTTTT
TRBV28	TRBD1	TRBJ2-2	.	CASSSGHRGPTGELFF	TGTGCCAGCAGTTCAGGACACAGGGGGCCCACCGGGGAGCTGTTTTTT
TRBV9	.	TRBJ2-3	.	CASSVSGRGTDTQYF	TGTGCCAGCAGCGTCTCGGGACGGGGCACAGATACGCAGTATTTT
TRBV7-2	.	TRBJ2-3	many	CASRMGVFGTDTQYF	TGTGCCAGCAGAATGGGAGTATTTGGCACAGATACGCAGTATTTT
TRBV27	.	TRBJ1-5	few	CASSLIGGNQPQHF	TGTGCCAGCAGTTTAATAGGGGGCAATCAGCCCCAGCATTTT
TRBV28	TRBD2	TRBJ2-7	few	CASTTRREGPYEQYF	TGTGCCAGCACGACGAGGAGGGAGGGCCCCTACGAGCAGTACTTC
TRBV13	.	TRBJ1-6	few	CASSLAGVSYNSPLHF	TGTGCCAGCAGCTTAGCCGGGGTCTCCTATAATTCACCCCTCCACTTT
TRBV7-8	.	TRBJ1-4	.	CASSLTIRDNEILFF	TGTGCCAGCAGCCTGACCATCAGGGACAATGAAATACTGTTTTTT
TRBV29-1	TRBD1	TRBJ2-7	.	CSVVTGPYEQYF	TGCAGCGTTGTGACAGGGCCCTACGAGCAGTACTTC
TRBV28	.	TRBJ1-2	.	CASSLGGNYGYTF	TGTGCCAGCAGTTTGGGCGGAAACTATGGCTACACCTTC
TRBV21-1	.	TRBJ2-4	.	CASTLMDREILAKNIQYF	TGTGCCAGCACCTTAATGGACAGGGAGATACTAGCCAAAAACATTCAGTACTTC
TRBV7-6	.	TRBJ2-3	many	CASSARHTPTDTQYF	TGTGCCAGCAGCGCTCGACATACCCCCACAGATACGCAGTATTTT
TRBV4-2	TRBD2	TRBJ2-6	few	CASSQVAGGPGANVLTF	TGTGCCAGCAGCCAAGTAGCGGGAGGGCCTGGGGCCAACGTCCTGACTTTC
TRBV28	.	TRBJ2-3	many	CASSTPPHNTQYF	TGTGCCAGCAGTACCCCCCCCCACAATACGCAGTATTTT
TRBV2	TRBD2	TRBJ2-5	.	CASSEPRGGGETQYF	TGTGCCAGCAGTGAACCGCGAGGCGGGGGGGAGACCCAGTACTTC
TRBV7-6	TRBD2	TRBJ2-1	few	CASSDHGGAGGYNEQFF	TGTGCCAGCAGCGATCACGGGGGAGCGGGAGGGTACAATGAGCAGTTCTTC
TRBV20-1	TRBD1	TRBJ2-7	.	CSATGTGTSYAQYF	TGCAGTGCCACCGGGACAGGGACCTCCTACGCGCAGTACTTC